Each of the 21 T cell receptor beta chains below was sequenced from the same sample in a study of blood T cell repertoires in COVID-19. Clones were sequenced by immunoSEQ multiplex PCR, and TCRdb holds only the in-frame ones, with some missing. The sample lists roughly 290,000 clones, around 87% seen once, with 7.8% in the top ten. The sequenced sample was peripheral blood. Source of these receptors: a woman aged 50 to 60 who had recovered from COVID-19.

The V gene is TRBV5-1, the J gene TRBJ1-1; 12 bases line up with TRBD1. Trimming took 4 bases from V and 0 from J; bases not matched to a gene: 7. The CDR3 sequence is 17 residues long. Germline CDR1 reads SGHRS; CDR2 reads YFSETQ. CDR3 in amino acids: CASSAGTGGVLNTEAFF. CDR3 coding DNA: TGCGCCAGCAGCGCCGGGACAGGGGGCGTCTTGAACACTGAAGCTTTCTTT.

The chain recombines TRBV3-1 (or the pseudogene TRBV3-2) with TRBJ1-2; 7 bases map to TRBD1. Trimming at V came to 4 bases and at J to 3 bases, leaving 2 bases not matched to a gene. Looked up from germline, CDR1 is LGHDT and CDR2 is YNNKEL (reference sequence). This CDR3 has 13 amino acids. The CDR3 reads CASSRDSYYGYTF. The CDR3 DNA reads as TGTGCCAGCAGCCGGGACAGCTACTATGGCTACACCTTC.

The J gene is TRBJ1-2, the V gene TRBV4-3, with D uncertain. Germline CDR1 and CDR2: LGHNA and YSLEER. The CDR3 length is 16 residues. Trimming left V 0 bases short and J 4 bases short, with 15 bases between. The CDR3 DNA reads TGCGCCAGCAGCCAAGATCTTGCGGGGAGGATCTATGGCTACACCTTC. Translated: CASSQDLAGRIYGYTF.

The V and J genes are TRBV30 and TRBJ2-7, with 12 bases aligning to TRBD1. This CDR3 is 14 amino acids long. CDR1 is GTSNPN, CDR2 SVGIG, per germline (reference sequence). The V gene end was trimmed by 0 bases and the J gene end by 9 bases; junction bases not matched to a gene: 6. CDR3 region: CAWSVLGTGGVQYF. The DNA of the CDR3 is TGTGCCTGGAGTGTACTCGGGACAGGGGGCGTGCAGTACTTC.

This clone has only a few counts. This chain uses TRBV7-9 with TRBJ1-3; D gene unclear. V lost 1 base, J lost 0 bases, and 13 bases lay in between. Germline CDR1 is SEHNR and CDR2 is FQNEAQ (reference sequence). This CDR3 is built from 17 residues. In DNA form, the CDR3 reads TGTGCCAGCAGCTTAGGACACCAGCCCTTCTCTGGAAACACCATATATTTT. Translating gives CASSLGHQPFSGNTIYF.

In nucleotides, the CDR3 is TGTGCCAGCAGCGACACAGGGATTTGGAATGAGCAGTTCTTC. Translated, it gives CASSDTGIWNEQFF. V gene TRBV9 combines with J gene TRBJ2-1; D may be TRBD1 (6 bases). Trimming stripped 3 bases from V and 7 bases from J, with 14 bases between. This CDR3 has 14 residues. The germline gives CDR1 SGDLS, CDR2 YYNGEE.

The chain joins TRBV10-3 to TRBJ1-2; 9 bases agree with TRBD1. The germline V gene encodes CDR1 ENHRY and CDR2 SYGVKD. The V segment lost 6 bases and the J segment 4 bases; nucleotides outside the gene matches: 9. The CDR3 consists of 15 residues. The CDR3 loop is CAISDTGGIGYGYTF. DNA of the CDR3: TGTGCCATCAGCGATACAGGGGGCATTGGCTATGGCTACACCTTC.

The CDR3 nucleotides are TGTGCCACCAGCAGAGATACGGACAGGGCTGAAGCTTTCTTT. Its protein product is CATSRDTDRAEAFF. The V call is TRBV15, the J call TRBJ1-1; 8 nucleotides line up with TRBD1. The germline gives CDR1 LNHNV, CDR2 YYDKDF (reference sequence). The CDR3 contains 14 residues. The trim removed 0 bases at V and 6 bases at J, leaving 3 bases unmatched.

CDR3 sequence (DNA): TGCAGTGCTAGTGTTGCGGGAGCCTGGAATACGCAGTATTTT. Translated: CSASVAGAWNTQYF. The V call is TRBV20-1, the J call TRBJ2-3; 7 bases agree with TRBD2. Trimming removed 3 bases from V and 7 bases from J; junction bases left unmatched: 10. Germline V gene data show CDR1 as DFQATT and CDR2 as SNEGSKA (reference sequence). The CDR3 contains 14 residues.

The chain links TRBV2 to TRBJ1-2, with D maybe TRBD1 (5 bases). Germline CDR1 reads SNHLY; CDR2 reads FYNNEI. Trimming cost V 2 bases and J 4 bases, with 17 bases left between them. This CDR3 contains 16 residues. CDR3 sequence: CASSEQAPAGGYGYTF. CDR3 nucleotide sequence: TGTGCCAGCAGTGAACAGGCCCCCGCCGGGGGCTATGGCTACACCTTC.

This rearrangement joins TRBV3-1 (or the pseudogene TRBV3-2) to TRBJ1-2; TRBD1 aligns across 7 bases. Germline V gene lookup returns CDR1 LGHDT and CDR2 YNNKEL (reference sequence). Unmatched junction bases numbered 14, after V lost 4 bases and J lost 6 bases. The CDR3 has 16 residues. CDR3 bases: TGTGCCAGCAGCCCTACCCGATTGGGACAGACACATGGCTACACCTTC. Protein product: CASSPTRLGQTHGYTF.

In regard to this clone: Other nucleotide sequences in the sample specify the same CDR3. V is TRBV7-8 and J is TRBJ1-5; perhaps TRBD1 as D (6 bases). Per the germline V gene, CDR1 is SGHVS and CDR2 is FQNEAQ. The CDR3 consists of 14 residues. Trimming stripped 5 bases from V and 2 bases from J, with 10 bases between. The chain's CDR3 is CASSPNRGNQPQHF. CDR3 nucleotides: TGTGCCAGCAGCCCGAACAGGGGCAATCAGCCCCAGCATTTT.

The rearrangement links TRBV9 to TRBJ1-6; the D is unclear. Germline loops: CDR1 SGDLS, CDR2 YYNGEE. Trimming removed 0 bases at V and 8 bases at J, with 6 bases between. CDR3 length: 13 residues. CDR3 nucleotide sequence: TGTGCCAGCAGCGTAGTTGTCGATTCACCCCTCCACTTT. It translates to CASSVVVDSPLHF.

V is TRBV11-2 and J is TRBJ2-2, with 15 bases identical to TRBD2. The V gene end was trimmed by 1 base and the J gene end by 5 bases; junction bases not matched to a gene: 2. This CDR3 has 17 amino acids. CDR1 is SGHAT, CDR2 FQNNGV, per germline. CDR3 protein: CASSLGGLAGGTGELFF. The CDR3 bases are TGTGCCAGCAGCTTAGGTGGACTAGCGGGAGGGACCGGGGAGCTGTTTTTT.

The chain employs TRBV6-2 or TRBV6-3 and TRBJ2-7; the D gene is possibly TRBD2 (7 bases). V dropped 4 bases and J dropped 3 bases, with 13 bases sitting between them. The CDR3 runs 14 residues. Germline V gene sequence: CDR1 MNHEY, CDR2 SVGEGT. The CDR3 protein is CASSWGRESYEQYF. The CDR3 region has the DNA TGTGCCAGCAGTTGGGGGCGGGAGAGCTACGAGCAGTACTTC.

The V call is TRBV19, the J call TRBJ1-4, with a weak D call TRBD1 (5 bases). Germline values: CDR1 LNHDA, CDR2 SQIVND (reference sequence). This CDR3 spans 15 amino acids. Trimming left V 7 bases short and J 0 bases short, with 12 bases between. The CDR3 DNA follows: TGTGCCAGTACGCCATCGGGGGCAACTAATGAAAAACTGTTTTTT. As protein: CASTPSGATNEKLFF.

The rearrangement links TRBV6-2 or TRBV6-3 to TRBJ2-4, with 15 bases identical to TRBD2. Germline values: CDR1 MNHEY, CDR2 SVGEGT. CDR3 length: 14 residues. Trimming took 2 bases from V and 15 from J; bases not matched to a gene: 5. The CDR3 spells CASSYGLAGGSRYF. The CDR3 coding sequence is TGTGCCAGCAGTTACGGACTAGCGGGGGGGAGCCGGTACTTC.

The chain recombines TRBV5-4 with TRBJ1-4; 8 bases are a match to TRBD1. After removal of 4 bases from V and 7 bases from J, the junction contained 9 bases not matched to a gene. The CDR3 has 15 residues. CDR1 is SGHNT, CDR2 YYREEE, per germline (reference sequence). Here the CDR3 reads CASSPTGGVGEKLFF. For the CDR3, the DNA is TGTGCCAGCAGCCCCACAGGGGGAGTCGGTGAAAAACTGTTTTTT.

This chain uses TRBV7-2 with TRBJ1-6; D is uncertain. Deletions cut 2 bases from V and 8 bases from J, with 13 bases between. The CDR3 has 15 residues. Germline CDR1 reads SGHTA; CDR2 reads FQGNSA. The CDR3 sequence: CASSLYLSGDSPLHF. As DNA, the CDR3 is TGTGCCAGCAGCTTATACTTAAGCGGAGATTCACCCCTCCACTTT.

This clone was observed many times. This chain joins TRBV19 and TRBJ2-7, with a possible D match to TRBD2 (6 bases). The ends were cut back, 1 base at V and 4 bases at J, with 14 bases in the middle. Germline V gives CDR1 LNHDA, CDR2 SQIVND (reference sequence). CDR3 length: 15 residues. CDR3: CASSIARVGGYEQYF. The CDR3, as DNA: TGTGCCAGTAGTATAGCCCGGGTAGGAGGGTACGAGCAGTACTTC.

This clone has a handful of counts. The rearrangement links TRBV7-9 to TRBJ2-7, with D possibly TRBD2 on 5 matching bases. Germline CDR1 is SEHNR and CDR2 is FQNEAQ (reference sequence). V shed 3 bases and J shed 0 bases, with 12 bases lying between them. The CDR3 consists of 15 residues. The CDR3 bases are TGTGCCAGCAGCTTTGAAGGAGGCGGCTCCTACGAGCAGTACTTC. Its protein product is CASSFEGGGSYEQYF.